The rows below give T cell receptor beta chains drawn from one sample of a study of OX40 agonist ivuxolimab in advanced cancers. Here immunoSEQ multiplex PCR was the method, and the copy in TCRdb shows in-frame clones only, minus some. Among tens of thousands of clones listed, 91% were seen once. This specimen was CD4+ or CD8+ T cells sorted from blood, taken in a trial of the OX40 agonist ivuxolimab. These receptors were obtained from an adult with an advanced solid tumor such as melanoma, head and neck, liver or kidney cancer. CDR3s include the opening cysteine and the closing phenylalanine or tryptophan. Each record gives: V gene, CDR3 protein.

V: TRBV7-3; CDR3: CASSLASLGNEQFF
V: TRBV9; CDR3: CASSTGLNTEAFF
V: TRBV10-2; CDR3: CASRAPRGQGPGEQYF
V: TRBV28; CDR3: CASSHRDRVGGYTF
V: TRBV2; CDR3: CASKGQGHYEQYF
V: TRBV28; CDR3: CASRPGDRRGSGRVETQYF
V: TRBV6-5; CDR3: CASSVSGPFAYEQYF
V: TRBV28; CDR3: CASSQVLAGVHNEQFF
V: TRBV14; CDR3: CASSPTLAGGGDTQYF
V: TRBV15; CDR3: CATSRVVEGPDTQYF
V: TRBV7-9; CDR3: CASRPLGYNEQFF
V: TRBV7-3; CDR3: CASSPLGINAYNEQFF
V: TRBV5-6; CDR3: CASSRQGLYEQYF
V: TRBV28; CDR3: CASVQEYSNQPQHF
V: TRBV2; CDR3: CASREAERGLAGVLTQYF
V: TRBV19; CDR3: CASSFSAYNEQFF
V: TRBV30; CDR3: CAWSVVARGMGSYEQYF
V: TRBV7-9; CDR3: CASSLVAGGNEQFF
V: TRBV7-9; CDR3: CASSSNKWASNTGELFF
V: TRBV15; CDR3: CATSRDIETRVYEQYF
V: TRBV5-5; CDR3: CASSLTPRGYQETQYF
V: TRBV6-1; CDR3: CASSERPGALRQETQYF
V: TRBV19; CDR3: CASSPGDVAYEQYF
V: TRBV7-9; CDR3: CASSLLGTVSEQFF
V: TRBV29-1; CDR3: CSVVGERSYYEQYF
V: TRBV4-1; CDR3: CASSLGGGSGELFF
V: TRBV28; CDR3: CASSSLYGNQETQYF
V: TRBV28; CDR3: CASTLGSGPKTF
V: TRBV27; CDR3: CASRAERNEQFF
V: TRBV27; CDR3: CASSLWDSSYNEQFF
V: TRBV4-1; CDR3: CASSRVSTGELFF
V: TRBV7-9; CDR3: CASSPGVGLNEQYF
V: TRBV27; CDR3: CASSARGNYEQYF
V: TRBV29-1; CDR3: CSVTGLAGDAREQYF
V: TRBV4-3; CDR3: CASSQDRVSSYNEQFF
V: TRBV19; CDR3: CASKIGRSEAFF
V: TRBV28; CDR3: CASTEGNQPQHF
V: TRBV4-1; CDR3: CASSQSMGLATDTQYF
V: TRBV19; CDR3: CASSFGTGSHEQYF
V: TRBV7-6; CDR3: CASSLDQTSGTRYNEQFF
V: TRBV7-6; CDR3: CASSPHSGSADTQYF
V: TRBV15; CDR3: CATSTLGLAGGQETQYF
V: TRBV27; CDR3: CASSPRLAGGTGELFF
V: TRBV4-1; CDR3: CASSQERTPFYGYTF
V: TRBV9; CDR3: CASSALAPGLAGATGNEQFF